The rows below give T cell receptor beta chains drawn from one sample of a study of cytomegalovirus exposure and HLA in healthy donors. Sequencing used immunoSEQ multiplex PCR; TCRdb keeps in-frame clones, though not all of them. The data hold 150,000 to 200,000 clones, with over 80% observed a single time. Sequencing was carried out using PBMCs. The receptors originated from a man aged 25-45 years in good health and CMV-seropositive. CDR3s include the opening cysteine and the closing phenylalanine or tryptophan. The order of the fields is V gene, J gene, D gene, clone size, CDR3 protein, CDR3 DNA. The D gene is left open where the match is weak. The listing skips clone size in some rows; elsewhere it reads once, few, many or a size class.

TRBV18	TRBJ2-7	TRBD1	-	CASSPGTGGYEQYF	TGTGCCAGCTCACCCGGGACAGGGGGCTACGAGCAGTACTTC
TRBV7-9	TRBJ1-1	-	few	CASSPRLAFEAFF	TGTGCCAGCAGCCCCCGACTGGCCTTTGAAGCTTTCTTT
TRBV7-6	TRBJ2-3	TRBD1	-	CASSSGQGYTDTQYF	TGTGCCAGCAGCTCGGGACAGGGGTACACAGATACGCAGTATTTT
TRBV19	TRBJ2-7	-	once	CASSPRMPMEQYF	TGTGCCAGTAGTCCTCGAATGCCTATGGAGCAGTACTTC
TRBV12-5	TRBJ2-5	TRBD2	once	CATHHPARGSETQYF	TGTGCTACCCACCATCCTGCGCGGGGGTCGGAGACCCAGTACTTC
TRBV9	TRBJ2-5	TRBD1	few	CASSVSGTGEETQYF	TGTGCCAGCAGCGTTTCCGGGACAGGGGAAGAGACCCAGTACTTC
TRBV6-6	TRBJ2-1	TRBD2	-	CASSYASGGMDEQFF	TGTGCCAGCAGTTACGCTAGCGGGGGGATGGATGAGCAGTTCTTC
TRBV9	TRBJ1-1	TRBD1	-	CASSVWTGRNTEAFF	TGTGCCAGCAGCGTTTGGACAGGCCGCAACACTGAAGCTTTCTTT
TRBV23-1	TRBJ1-2	-	-	CASSQWGVGRAYGYTF	TGCGCCAGCAGTCAATGGGGCGTGGGCAGGGCATATGGCTACACCTTC
TRBV19	TRBJ2-7	TRBD1	few	CATGQGIYEQYF	TGTGCCACGGGACAGGGAATCTACGAGCAGTACTTC
TRBV5-6	TRBJ1-4	-	-	CASSMGGWSSTNEKLFF	TGTGCCAGCTCCATGGGAGGCTGGAGTTCAACTAATGAAAAACTGTTTTTT
TRBV7-9	TRBJ1-4	-	-	CASSFSATNEKLFF	TGTGCCAGCAGCTTTTCAGCAACTAATGAAAAACTGTTTTTT
TRBV2	TRBJ2-7	TRBD1	-	CASSTRTGGSPSLSEQYF	TGTGCCAGCAGTACCCGGACAGGGGGCTCCCCGTCATTGAGCGAGCAGTACTTC
TRBV5-6	TRBJ2-7	TRBD2	-	CASSLVDRRENYEQYF	TGTGCCAGCAGCTTGGTGGATCGGCGGGAGAACTACGAGCAGTACTTC
TRBV7-9	TRBJ1-2	-	-	CASSPDGEPFNYGYTF	TGTGCCAGCAGCCCGGACGGGGAGCCCTTTAACTATGGCTACACCTTC
TRBV9	TRBJ2-3	TRBD1	-	CASSVRDSDTQYF	TGTGCCAGCAGCGTGAGGGACAGCGATACGCAGTATTTT
TRBV2	TRBJ1-6	TRBD1	few	CASSGTGGSNSPLHF	TGTGCCAGCAGTGGGACAGGGGGATCCAATTCACCCCTCCACTTT